The clone carrying this T cell receptor (beta chain) was seen a handful of times. Its antigen is not identified. The data stem from a study of cytomegalovirus exposure and HLA in healthy donors. Findings and caveats of the study: When a later analysis compared HLA-associated TCR beta chains with equally common others, the HLA-associated chains turned out to be more clonally expanded and to have lower generation probabilities.

The PCR made use of 60 Vbeta and 13 Jbeta primers. Method: immunoSEQ multiplex PCR; TCRdb's copy keeps in-frame clones and lacks some. The repertoire includes some 150,000 clones, 82% of them detected once, and 6.6% sits in the top ten. Germline CDR1 and CDR2: MNHEY and SMNVEV (reference sequence). Germline trimming cut 6 bases from V and 2 bases from J; bases unmatched to any gene: 5. CDR3 size: 15 residues. The origin of this receptor is a woman aged 45 to 65 in good health and CMV-seropositive. J is TRBJ2-1 and V is TRBV27; 9 bases agree with TRBD2. Sequencing was carried out using PBMCs. The CDR3 loop reads CASRGGGAPYNEQFF. The CDR3 DNA is TGTGCCAGCAGGGGCGGGGGGGCCCCCTACAATGAGCAGTTCTTC.